The TCR beta chain described here comes from a study of cytomegalovirus exposure and HLA in healthy donors. Notes on the study in general: Among donors in an Asian-associated ancestry cluster, a later analysis reportedly found fewer N-insertions than the roughly 700-donor mean. In a later analysis, V- and J-gene trimming of beta chains associated with a DCLRE1C missense variant, replicated independently.

Use of 60 Vbeta and 13 Jbeta primers characterized the PCR. TCRdb's copy holds only in-frame clones and misses some; the assay was immunoSEQ multiplex PCR. The table includes roughly 150,000 clones, about three quarters detected once. Losses at the gene ends were 1 base for V and 2 bases for J; bases not matched to a gene: 3. There are 15 residues in the CDR3. Germline CDR1 SEHNR, CDR2 FQNEAQ (reference sequence). Turning to this clone: Its specificity is unknown.

The gene calls are TRBV7-9 and TRBJ2-7; 9 bases agree with TRBD1. The receptor comes from a male donor in good health and CMV-seronegative. The source material was PBMCs. The CDR3 DNA is TGTGCCAGCAGCTTAGGGGGGACAGGGACCTACGAGCAGTACTTC. Translating gives CASSLGGTGTYEQYF. Variable domain in full (rest from reference TRBV7-9 and TRBJ2-7): DTGVSQNPRHKITKRGQNVTFRCDPISEHNRLYWYRQTLGQGPEFLTYFQNEAQLEKSRLLSDRFSAERPKGSFSTLEIQRTEQGDSAMYLCASSLGGTGTYEQYFGPGTRLTVT.